The 29 T cell receptor beta chains below all came from one sample that was sequenced in a study of regulatory T cells in long-lasting Graves disease. For TCR beta, libraries came from iRepertoire HTBI primers and Arm-PCR of CDR3 regions. TCRdb used MiXCR to reprocess the multiplex PCR reads, holding one entry per CDR3 protein. Of some 450,000 distinct CDR3 sequences detected, about 20% appear once; the ten largest clones hold about a quarter. Specified time point: persistent/refractory GD, antithyroid drugs over 5 years with positive TRAb. The TCR library was made from RNA that had been extracted from PBMCs in TRIzol. Specimen: peripheral blood mononuclear cells (PBMCs), collected when the disease was refractory, from a patient treated with antithyroid drugs. Every receptor here comes from a female donor with Graves disease.

This clonotype came up many times. This chain links TRBV12-3 or TRBV12-4 with TRBJ1-2, with D perhaps TRBD1 (6 bases). Trimming removed 6 bases at V and 1 base at J, with 15 bases between. The CDR3 length is 15 residues. CDR3 amino acids: CASSFAGAVNYGYTF. In DNA form, the CDR3 reads TGTGCCAGCAGCTTCGCAGGGGCGGTTAACTATGGCTACACCTTC.

The chain links TRBV3-1 to TRBJ1-2, with TRBD1 as a possible D gene (5 bases). Trimming cost V 0 bases and J 8 bases, with 10 bases left between them. The V gene's germline CDR1 is LGHDT and CDR2 YNNKEL (reference sequence). The CDR3 has 13 amino acids. CDR3 coding DNA: TGTGCCAGCAGCCAAGATCCCGGGGCAGGCTACACCTTC. It yields the protein CASSQDPGAGYTF. The variable domain in full, completed from reference TRBV3-1 and TRBJ1-2, reads DTAVSQTPKYLVTQMGNDKSIKCEQNLGHDTMYWYKQDSKKFLKIMFSYNNKELIINETVPNRFSPKSPDKAHLNLHINSLELGDSAVYFCASSQDPGAGYTFGSGTRLTVV.

The V gene is TRBV12-3 or TRBV12-4, the J gene TRBJ2-7, with TRBD2 identical over 13 bases. The length of the CDR3 is 17 residues. After removal of 4 bases from V and 5 bases from J, the junction contained 11 bases not matched to a gene. CDR3 amino acids: CASSSYRGLAGLDEQYF. CDR3 coding DNA: TGTGCCAGCAGTTCCTACCGGGGACTAGCGGGACTTGACGAGCAGTACTTC.

This clonotype was observed a few times. This chain joins TRBV28 and TRBJ1-1, with 7 bases aligning to TRBD1. Germline V CDR1 and CDR2: MDHEN, SYDVKM. Germline trimming cut 1 base from V and 1 base from J; bases unmatched to any gene: 3. This CDR3 spans 15 amino acids. CDR3 sequence: CASSLYAGGNTEAFF. The CDR3 DNA follows: TGTGCCAGCAGTTTATACGCAGGGGGGAACACTGAAGCTTTCTTT.

This clonotype has just a few counts. The chain joins TRBV11-2 to TRBJ1-6; D call uncertain. Germline V gives CDR1 SGHAT, CDR2 FQNNGV. V lost 1 base to trimming and J lost 9 bases, with 16 bases between them. The CDR3 covers 16 residues. The DNA of the CDR3 is TGTGCCAGCAGCTTAGTGAACAGAGAGGGATTTTCACCCCTCCACTTT. Its protein product is CASSLVNREGFSPLHF.

This chain joins TRBV7-2 and TRBJ2-2; no definite D call. The germline V gene encodes CDR1 SGHTA and CDR2 FQGNSA. This CDR3 contains 13 residues. V was clipped by 1 base and J by 6 bases, with 6 bases between them. CDR3 sequence: CASSLDGPGELFF. The DNA of the CDR3 is TGTGCCAGCAGCTTAGATGGGCCCGGGGAGCTGTTTTTT.

The chain couples TRBV7-2 to TRBJ1-4; the D is unclear. CDR1 SGHTA and CDR2 FQGNSA come from the germline V gene. V was pared by 5 bases and J by 8 bases, with 15 bases between. The CDR3 sequence is 14 residues long. CDR3 in amino acids: CASSPPGLGEKLFF. CDR3 in DNA: TGTGCCAGCAGCCCCCCCGGCCTTGGCGAAAAACTGTTTTTT.

Ten or more counts support this clonotype. The J gene is TRBJ2-7, the V gene TRBV12-3 or TRBV12-4; TRBD1 matches 7 bases. Germline trimming cut 0 bases from V and 4 bases from J; bases unmatched to any gene: 0. CDR3 size: 13 residues. Here the CDR3 reads CASSLAGQYEQYF. The CDR3 DNA follows: TGTGCCAGCAGTTTAGCGGGACAGTACGAGCAGTACTTC.

This clonotype was recorded at least ten times. This sequence joins TRBV2 and TRBJ2-5; 12 bases match TRBD2. With V trimmed by 6 bases and J by 2 bases, 4 bases remained unmatched. Germline CDR1 and CDR2: SNHLY and FYNNEI. This CDR3 region has 15 residues. CDR3 in amino acids: CASRYGTSGQETQYF. The DNA for the CDR3 is TGTGCCAGCAGATATGGGACTAGCGGGCAAGAGACCCAGTACTTC.

This sequence joins TRBV30 and TRBJ2-7; 8 bases are a match to TRBD2. Per the germline V gene, CDR1 is GTSNPN and CDR2 is SVGIG (reference sequence). The trim removed 2 bases at V and 2 bases at J, leaving 11 bases unmatched. This CDR3 contains 16 residues. In DNA form, the CDR3 reads TGTGCCTGGAGTAACGGGGGGGCTAGCGCGGCCTACGAGCAGTACTTC. It specifies CAWSNGGASAAYEQYF.

This clonotype was seen many times. The V call is TRBV3-1, the J call TRBJ1-1, with no clear D. This CDR3 is 13 amino acids long. V was shortened by 1 base and J by 5 bases, with 8 bases between the two germline ends. Germline-derived CDR1 and CDR2 are LGHDT and YNNKEL (reference sequence). CDR3 protein: CASSQGVKTEAFF. CDR3 coding DNA: TGTGCCAGCAGCCAAGGAGTTAAGACTGAAGCTTTCTTT.

This clonotype was seen many times. V and J are TRBV6-2 or TRBV6-3 and TRBJ2-5; D remains ambiguous. This CDR3 has 13 residues. V shed 3 bases and J shed 6 bases, with 11 bases lying between them. Germline V lookup: CDR1 MNHEY, CDR2 SVGEGT. CDR3 in amino acids: CASSYSHRQTQYF. The DNA of the CDR3 is TGTGCCAGCAGTTATAGCCATCGGCAGACCCAGTACTTC.

This sequence joins TRBV20-1 and TRBJ2-7; no clear D gene. CDR1 DFQATT and CDR2 SNEGSKA come from the germline V gene (reference sequence). The V end was cut by 0 bases, the J end by 0 bases, with 15 bases between. CDR3 length equals 16 residues. CDR3 in amino acids: CSARDTRLKSSYEQYF. In nucleotides, the CDR3 is TGCAGTGCTAGAGATACCAGACTGAAGAGCTCCTACGAGCAGTACTTC.

This clonotype was found many times. This chain joins TRBV28 and TRBJ1-4, with 11 bases identical to TRBD1. V shed 5 bases and J 10 bases; nucleotides not matched to a gene: 9. Germline CDR1 MDHEN, CDR2 SYDVKM. The CDR3 is 15 residues long. CDR3 loop: CASSIPGTGGGKLFF. Here the CDR3 DNA reads TGTGCCAGCAGTATACCCGGGACAGGGGGGGGAAAACTGTTTTTT.

The chain combines TRBV6-1 with TRBJ1-4; no clear D. V lost 6 bases to trimming and J lost 4 bases, with 15 bases between them. Per germline, CDR1 MNHNS and CDR2 SASEGT. This CDR3 contains 15 residues. The CDR3 bases are TGTGCCAGCAGGCGGACCGTAGCCATTAATGAAAAACTGTTTTTT. Amino acids: CASRRTVAINEKLFF.

This clonotype was seen at least ten times. V is TRBV7-2 and J is TRBJ1-1; 8 bases fit TRBD1. With V trimmed by 5 bases and J by 1 base, 9 bases remained unmatched. Germline V CDR1 and CDR2: SGHTA, FQGNSA. CDR3 length equals 16 residues. The CDR3 protein is CASSPQGAVGNTEAFF. CDR3 coding DNA: TGTGCCAGCAGCCCCCAGGGGGCGGTAGGGAACACTGAAGCTTTCTTT. Complete variable domain (other parts from reference TRBV7-2 and TRBJ1-1): GAGVSQSPSNKVTEKGKDVELRCDPISGHTALYWYRQSLGQGLEFLIYFQGNSAPDKSGLPSDRFSAERTGGSVSTLTIQRTQQEDSAVYLCASSPQGAVGNTEAFFGQGTRLTVV.

This clonotype occurred a few times. In nucleotides, the CDR3 is TGCAGAGAACCCTCAGGGGTCCAAGAGACCCAGTACTTC. Translation: CREPSGVQETQYF. The rearrangement links TRBV29-1 to TRBJ2-5; possibly TRBD1 for D (6 bases). The CDR3 consists of 13 residues. Germline assignment: CDR1 SQVTM and CDR2 ANQGSEA.

On this clonotype itself: Relative to the germline gene, one junction end is altered; a read error may explain this. The rearrangement joins TRBV28 to TRBJ2-7; TRBD2 matches 10 bases. CDR1 is MDHEN and CDR2 is SYDVKM in the germline V gene. The CDR3 length is 16 residues. This CDR3 is CASSNSGRPMSYEQHF. CDR3 bases: TGTGCCAGCAGTAATAGCGGGAGGCCGATGAGCTACGAGCAGCACTTC.

There are many counts of this clonotype. The chain employs TRBV11-1 and TRBJ2-5, with a possible D match to TRBD2 (5 bases). The V end was cut by 3 bases, the J end by 5 bases, with 16 bases between. This CDR3 spans 15 amino acids. The germline gives CDR1 SGHAT, CDR2 FQDESV (reference sequence). The CDR3: CASSFSLAELETQYF. In nucleotides, the CDR3 is TGTGCCAGCAGCTTTTCTCTAGCCGAGTTGGAGACCCAGTACTTC.

This clonotype has a count of ten or more. The chain recombines TRBV2 with TRBJ1-2; D gene ambiguous. Germline CDR1 is SNHLY and CDR2 is FYNNEI. Trimming pared 4 bases from V and 4 bases from J, leaving 13 bases between. This CDR3 is 14 amino acids long. CDR3 residues: CASSGVNGGYGYTF. The CDR3 bases are TGTGCCAGCAGTGGAGTTAACGGCGGCTATGGCTACACCTTC.

CDR3 in DNA: TGCGCCAGCAGCTTGGGACAGCCGACAGATACGCAGTATTTT. Translation gives CASSLGQPTDTQYF. The chain employs TRBV5-1 and TRBJ2-3, with D possibly TRBD1 on 5 matching bases. Germline V CDR1 and CDR2: SGHRS, YFSETQ. V was pared by 0 bases and J by 3 bases, with 8 bases between. The CDR3 covers 14 residues.

The sample holds many counts of this clonotype. The J gene is TRBJ2-7, the V gene TRBV12-3 or TRBV12-4; TRBD2 matches at 10 bases. V was pared by 6 bases and J by 0 bases, with 5 bases of the junction left unmatched. This CDR3 comprises 15 residues. The CDR3 here is CASRLASGSSYEQYF. CDR3 DNA: TGTGCCAGCAGGTTGGCTAGCGGGAGCTCCTACGAGCAGTACTTC.

At least ten counts were recorded for this clonotype. The J gene is TRBJ2-5, the V gene TRBV28; D possibly uses TRBD1 or TRBD2 (6 bases each). Trimming took 3 bases from V and 4 from J, leaving 15 bases between them. The germline gives CDR1 MDHEN, CDR2 SYDVKM. This CDR3 has 15 residues. This CDR3 reads CASSFRIGGGETQYF. The CDR3 nucleotides read TGTGCCAGCAGTTTCCGGATCGGGGGCGGAGAGACCCAGTACTTC.

This clonotype was detected only a few times. For the CDR3, the DNA is TGCGCCAGCAGCTCCCAACCTTCCGGGGCGAACACTGAAGCTTTCTTT. Amino acid sequence: CASSSQPSGANTEAFF. V gene TRBV5-1 combines with J gene TRBJ1-1, with a tentative D call TRBD1 (5 bases). The CDR3 length is 16 residues. Trimming cost V 3 bases and J 1 base, with 16 bases left between them. Per the germline V gene, CDR1 is SGHRS and CDR2 is YFSETQ.

This clonotype appeared many times. V is TRBV28 and J is TRBJ1-1, with a weak D call TRBD1 (5 bases). The CDR3 has 14 residues. Germline V gene sequence: CDR1 MDHEN, CDR2 SYDVKM. V dropped 7 bases and J dropped 2 bases, with 14 bases sitting between them. The CDR3 sequence is CASTPPGGNTEAFF. The CDR3 nucleotides read TGTGCCAGCACCCCCCCCGGGGGAAACACTGAAGCTTTCTTT.

This rearrangement joins TRBV5-6 to TRBJ1-5; 10 bases fit TRBD1. After removal of 4 bases from V and 7 bases from J, the junction contained 8 bases not matched to a gene. Germline CDR1 SGHDT, CDR2 YYEEEE. This CDR3 spans 15 amino acids. The CDR3: CASSTRQGARQPQHF. For the CDR3, the DNA is TGTGCCAGCAGCACAAGACAGGGGGCGAGACAGCCCCAGCATTTT.

The CDR3 is CASRGTSGSGGEQFF. CDR3 DNA sequence: TGTGCCAGCAGGGGGACTAGCGGGAGCGGAGGTGAGCAGTTCTTC. This chain links TRBV6-1 with TRBJ2-1; 14 bases are shared with TRBD2. CDR3 length: 15 amino acids. With 6 bases clipped from V and 9 bases from J, the junction kept 7 bases outside the gene matches. Germline V lookup: CDR1 MNHNS, CDR2 SASEGT.

This clonotype has a handful of counts. The V gene is TRBV6-2 or TRBV6-3, the J gene TRBJ2-6; the D is unclear. The germline V gene encodes CDR1 MNHEY and CDR2 SVGEGT. The CDR3 is 16 residues long. V shed 6 bases and J shed 0 bases, with 12 bases lying between them. The CDR3 bases are TGTGCCAGCAGAGAATTGTCAAGCTCTGGGGCCAACGTCCTGACTTTC. Its translation: CASRELSSSGANVLTF.

This clonotype was detected ten times or more. The chain is built from TRBV28 and TRBJ1-2, with a possible D match to TRBD1 (6 bases). The CDR3 consists of 13 residues. Trimming left V 7 bases short and J 5 bases short, with 14 bases between. Germline CDR1 reads MDHEN; CDR2 reads SYDVKM. CDR3 protein: CASTADRPYGYTF. The CDR3 region has the DNA TGTGCCAGCACCGCAGACAGGCCGTATGGCTACACCTTC.